One sample yielded the 22 T cell receptor beta chains listed below, sequenced in a study of radiotherapy plus CTLA-4 blockade in lung cancer. Sequencing used immunoSEQ multiplex PCR; TCRdb keeps in-frame clones, though not all of them. Here the sample spans approximately 40,000 clones, roughly 80% being singletons. Source: peripheral blood, taken from a patient treated with radiotherapy plus ipilimumab. Source of these receptors: a human donor with non-small cell lung cancer whose response to radiotherapy plus ipilimumab could not be evaluated.

V gene TRBV2 combines with J gene TRBJ2-2; 9 bases are shared with TRBD1. The germline V gene has CDR1 SNHLY and CDR2 FYNNEI. J was trimmed by 4 bases and V by 4 bases; bases with no gene match: 7. The CDR3 totals 16 residues. This CDR3 is CASSGVGTGITGELFF. The DNA of the CDR3 is TGTGCCAGCAGTGGGGTCGGGACAGGGATCACCGGGGAGCTGTTTTTT.

This clone occurred once. Germline and junction disagree at one end, which may indicate a read error. The CDR3 nucleotides read TGTACCTGGGGCGGGAGGGGCTACGAGCAGTACTTC. As protein: CTWGGRGYEQYF. The V call is TRBV30, the J call TRBJ2-7; 9 bases line up with TRBD2. This CDR3 is 12 amino acids long. In germline, CDR1 is GTSNPN, CDR2 SVGIG (reference sequence).

This chain connects TRBV6-6 to TRBJ2-3; 8 bases are shared with TRBD1. The CDR3 extends over 14 amino acids. The germline V gene has CDR1 MNHNY and CDR2 SVGAGI (reference sequence). V was pared by 7 bases and J by 4 bases, with 7 bases of the junction left unmatched. CDR3 nucleotide sequence: TGTGCCAGCACCCTGACAGGGGATGCAGATACGCAGTATTTT. It specifies CASTLTGDADTQYF.

This sequence joins TRBV5-1 and TRBJ2-1; weak D call: TRBD1 (6 bases). Looked up from germline, CDR1 is SGHRS and CDR2 is YFSETQ. The CDR3 totals 13 residues. Trimming removed 2 bases from V and 6 bases from J, with 9 bases in between. The CDR3 is CASSLTGINEQFF. The CDR3 DNA reads TGCGCCAGCAGCTTAACAGGGATCAATGAGCAGTTCTTC.

This chain joins TRBV6-5 and TRBJ1-2; D perhaps matches TRBD1 (5 bases). CDR1 and CDR2 from the germline V gene are MNHEY and SVGAGI. The CDR3 is 14 residues long. V lost 6 bases, J lost 3 bases, and 14 bases lay in between. The CDR3 here is CASSPGGPHYGYTF. CDR3 sequence (DNA): TGTGCCAGCAGCCCCGGGGGACCCCACTATGGCTACACCTTC.

V gene TRBV11-3 combines with J gene TRBJ2-5; TRBD2 might be the D (5 bases). The CDR3 covers 13 residues. Per germline, CDR1 SGHNT and CDR2 YENEEA. V lost 4 bases and J lost 2, with 8 bases in between. CDR3: CASSWESQETQYF. For the CDR3, the DNA is TGTGCCAGCAGCTGGGAGTCTCAAGAGACCCAGTACTTC.

The rearrangement uses TRBV7-6 and TRBJ2-3; 7 bases agree with TRBD1. This CDR3 has 14 residues. The ends lost 9 bases at V and 2 bases at J; junction bases unmatched: 8. Germline V gives CDR1 SGHVS, CDR2 FNYEAQ. CDR3 DNA sequence: TGTGCCAGTCTACCGGGACAGCACACAGATACGCAGTATTTT. It specifies CASLPGQHTDTQYF.

The rearrangement uses TRBV6-5 and TRBJ2-7, with D maybe TRBD1 (6 bases). Trimming cost V 6 bases and J 7 bases, with 19 bases left between them. This CDR3 spans 14 amino acids. Germline assignment: CDR1 MNHEY and CDR2 SVGAGI. The CDR3 here is CASSIPGQTREQYF. The CDR3 DNA sequence: TGTGCCAGCAGCATCCCGGGACAAACGCGGGAGCAGTACTTC.

V usage is TRBV7-9 and J usage is TRBJ2-1; possible D gene TRBD2, 6 bases. The CDR3 loop spans 15 amino acids. Germline V gene data show CDR1 as SEHNR and CDR2 as FQNEAQ (reference sequence). Trimming took 4 bases from V and 5 from J, leaving 15 bases between them. CDR3: CASSSAGLTDNEQFF. The CDR3 nucleotides read TGTGCCAGCAGCTCTGCGGGACTGACTGACAATGAGCAGTTCTTC.

V usage is TRBV5-1 and J usage is TRBJ2-1, with 8 positions matching TRBD2. The junction had 7 bases not matched to a gene; V was cut back by 4 bases and J by 4 bases. CDR3 size: 15 residues. The germline V gene encodes CDR1 SGHRS and CDR2 YFSETQ. The CDR3 nucleotides read TGCGCCAGCAGCCCCGTAGGCGGGGGGTACAATGAGCAGTTCTTC. Residues: CASSPVGGGYNEQFF.

This clone has a handful of counts. The V call is TRBV5-1, the J call TRBJ1-5; D possibly corresponds to TRBD1 (5 bases). Germline assignment: CDR1 SGHRS and CDR2 YFSETQ. V was cut by 0 bases and J by 5 bases, with 6 bases left in between. CDR3 length: 13 residues. The CDR3 spells CASSLGRDQPQHF. The CDR3, as DNA: TGCGCCAGCAGCTTGGGCAGGGATCAGCCCCAGCATTTT.

The chain carries TRBV7-2 and TRBJ2-7, with TRBD2 matching over 8 bases. The germline V gene has CDR1 SGHTA and CDR2 FQGNSA. This CDR3 is built from 16 residues. V shed 2 bases, J shed 7 bases, and the junction held 13 bases outside the gene matches. CDR3 coding DNA: TGTGCCAGCAGCTTATGGATGAGCGGGAGCTCCGGGGAGCAGTACTTC. Translated, it gives CASSLWMSGSSGEQYF. The full variable domain, completed using reference TRBV7-2 and TRBJ2-7, is GAGVSQSPSNKVTEKGKDVELRCDPISGHTALYWYRQSLGQGLEFLIYFQGNSAPDKSGLPSDRFSAERTGGSVSTLTIQRTQQEDSAVYLCASSLWMSGSSGEQYFGPGTRLTVT.

The genes are TRBV2 and TRBJ2-5; 7 nucleotides line up with TRBD2. The assigned J gene may be wrong: the sequence end matches TRBJ2-7 better. Germline CDR1 reads SNHLY; CDR2 reads FYNNEI. The CDR3 is 14 residues long. Here the CDR3 reads CASTREWGPYEQYF. The CDR3 DNA sequence: TGTGCCAGCACGCGGGAGTGGGGCCCCTACGAGCAGTACTTC.

This clone was counted between two and nine times. The sample has other DNA sequences that encode this CDR3 too. The V and J genes are TRBV27 and TRBJ1-6, with D maybe TRBD1 (6 bases). Germline loops: CDR1 MNHEY, CDR2 SMNVEV (reference sequence). V was clipped by 6 bases and J by 2 bases, with 20 bases between them. The CDR3 contains 18 residues. The CDR3 DNA is TGTGCCAGCAGCCAGTCCCAGGTTTGGGACACCTATAATTCACCCCTCCACTTT. Translated: CASSQSQVWDTYNSPLHF.

This clone has just a few counts. The chain recombines TRBV5-6 with TRBJ1-1; weak D call: TRBD1 (5 bases). In germline, CDR1 is SGHDT, CDR2 YYEEEE. The length of the CDR3 is 13 residues. Trimming stripped 7 bases from V and 5 bases from J, with 15 bases between. The CDR3 sequence is CASGMWGETEAFF. CDR3 DNA sequence: TGTGCCAGCGGCATGTGGGGGGAAACTGAAGCTTTCTTT.

The chain uses TRBV5-4 and TRBJ2-3; D gene ambiguous. Germline loops: CDR1 SGHNT, CDR2 YYREEE (reference sequence). The CDR3 has 12 residues. Trimming pared 4 bases from V and 5 bases from J, leaving 8 bases between. The CDR3 loop is CASSLTGDTQYF. CDR3 coding DNA: TGTGCCAGCAGCCTGACGGGAGATACGCAGTATTTT.

The rearrangement uses TRBV13 and TRBJ2-3, with D perhaps TRBD2 (6 bases). The V and J ends lost 4 bases and 7 bases respectively, with 15 bases between them. In germline, CDR1 is PRHDT, CDR2 FYEKMQ (reference sequence). The CDR3 totals 14 residues. This CDR3 is CASSSSAGSNTQYF. CDR3 nucleotides: TGTGCCAGCAGCTCCTCCGCGGGATCGAATACGCAGTATTTT. The variable domain in full, completed from reference TRBV13 and TRBJ2-3, reads AAGVIQSPRHLIKEKRETATLKCYPIPRHDTVYWYQQGPGQDPQFLISFYEKMQSDKGSIPDRFSAQQFSDYHSELNMSSLELGDSALYFCASSSSAGSNTQYFGPGTRLTVL.

V and J are TRBV5-1 and TRBJ1-2; the D is unclear. Germline CDR1 and CDR2: SGHRS and YFSETQ. This CDR3 has 12 amino acids. Trimming took 2 bases from V and 4 from J, leaving 6 bases between them. The CDR3 nucleotides read TGCGCCAGCAGCTTTGACATCTATGGCTACACCTTC. It translates to CASSFDIYGYTF.

The V and J genes are TRBV29-1 and TRBJ2-1; D unclear. V was clipped by 7 bases and J by 5 bases, with 6 bases between them. CDR1 SQVTM and CDR2 ANQGSEA come from the germline V gene. This CDR3 region has 10 residues. The CDR3 sequence: CSAGDNEQFF. The CDR3 bases are TGCAGCGCCGGAGACAATGAGCAGTTCTTC.

The sample holds a few counts of this clone. V gene TRBV2 combines with J gene TRBJ1-3, with TRBD1 as a possible D gene (5 bases). The CDR3 sequence is 16 residues long. Germline V CDR1 and CDR2: SNHLY, FYNNEI. The V end was cut by 4 bases, the J end by 0 bases, with 13 bases between. In DNA, the CDR3 is TGTGCCAGCAGTGGACAGACCGTCCTCTCTGGAAACACCATATATTTT. Protein sequence: CASSGQTVLSGNTIYF.

The DNA of the CDR3 is TGTGCCAGCAGCCCCGGGACAGGGGGCAATCAGCCCCAGCATTTT. It codes for CASSPGTGGNQPQHF. This chain links TRBV6-5 with TRBJ1-5, with TRBD1 matching 10 bases. After removal of 6 bases from V and 2 bases from J, the junction contained 4 bases not matched to a gene. CDR1 and CDR2 from the germline V gene are MNHEY and SVGAGI. CDR3 length: 15 residues.

This clone turned up a few times. The V and J genes are TRBV7-5 and TRBJ1-2. TRBV7-5 is classified as a pseudogene. The CDR3 sequence is 14 residues long. Here the CDR3 DNA reads TGTGTCAGAAGACCCCCGGGGGATAACTATGGCTACACCTTC. Amino acids: CVRRPPGDNYGYTF.